This T cell receptor beta chain was observed in a study of blood T cell repertoires in COVID-19 (dated by TCRdb to 2019 to 2021). Regarding the complete study: The collaborator samples originated in the United States, Italy and Spain and spanned the acute and convalescent phases of COVID-19. The material from the prospective study consisted of cDNA or gDNA derived from T cells, B-cell-depleted T cells, or PBMCs. Deeply sampled blood TCRbeta repertoires from subjects exposed to, actively infected with, or recovered from COVID-19 were included in the dataset. A freely available public database, intended as a resource for researchers studying the immune response to SARS-CoV-2, is where the repertoires were released. Samples were obtained from the ongoing ImmuneRACE study (first 160 participants) and from roughly 1,300 subjects provided by 6 global collaborators. Sample metadata almost always included a de-identified subject ID, COVID-19 status, age in years and sex. Where available, HLA class I and class II types were obtained from metadata supplied by the sample provider rather than from assay-based typing.

Collaborating institutions collected whole blood in K2EDTA tubes following their own protocols. For TCRbeta analysis, collaborator samples were shipped as frozen whole blood, as isolated PBMCs, or as DNA extracted from either sample type. Germline trimming amounts to 4 bases on V and 5 bases on J, with 7 as the count of junction bases outside the gene matches. The CDR3 goes from the cysteine to the phenylalanine over 16 residues. Here the CDR3 DNA is all that survives: 48 bases in frame from base 1. CDR1 LGHNA and CDR2 YNFKEQ are derived from the germline V gene. TCRbeta CDR3 regions were amplified from genomic DNA using the immunoSEQ Assay, a bias-controlled multiplex PCR. In the original analysis: Within the assay, amplification of reference gene primers was used to estimate how many nucleated cells each sample contained. To quantify the absolute abundance of each unique TCRbeta CDR3 rearrangement, sequence reads were collapsed and filtered. For each sample, productive Simpson clonality was calculated as the square root of Simpson's diversity index over productive rearrangements. Sourced from immuneACCESS, this table was stored by TCRdb with only in-frame sequences that have V and J called. A share of the clones is absent; for the studies checked, an unresolved V gene accounts for under half, and the remainder has no known explanation. V and J calls and clone size are given by that table; D and trimming were obtained from the DNA. Present in this sample are about 130,000 clones, roughly 80% of which were seen just once. The ten biggest clones cover around 5.5% of the sample.

Results the study describes overall, beyond this receptor: How much clinical and demographic metadata was included differed by source and by participant, and the metadata was provided uncurated.

This clone was detected a few times. Its binding antigen is unknown. No base-level quality is on record; no much larger clone is a single base apart. Sequencing was done on a sample of peripheral blood. In this chain, TRBV4-2 is recombined with TRBJ2-2, and 10 junctional nucleotides match TRBD2. The receptor was derived from a man aged 55 to 70 with acute or convalescent COVID-19. The sequence in DNA is TGTGCCAGCAGCCCGAAGCGGGGGGGTAGGACCGGGGAGCTGTTTTTT. Its protein product is CASSPKRGGRTGELFF.